These 25 T cell receptor beta chains originate from one sample sequenced in a study of blood T cell repertoires in COVID-19 (dated by TCRdb to about 2020). To prepare the library, the immunoSEQ multiplex PCR assay was applied. TCRdb mirrors the immuneACCESS table, restricted to in-frame sequences. Some clones are absent from its copies; in checked studies, under half trace to an unresolved V gene, and the reason for the others is unknown. Across this sample there are about 160,000 clones, with 65% to 80% seen only once. The ten largest clones capture roughly 8% of the sample. Material: peripheral blood. The receptors here all came from a man between 60 and 70 years old with acute or convalescent COVID-19.

J is TRBJ2-5 and V is TRBV5-4, with TRBD2 as a possible D gene (6 bases). The germline gives CDR1 SGHNT, CDR2 YYREEE (reference sequence). The CDR3 extends over 15 amino acids. V was shortened by 2 bases and J by 5 bases, with 16 bases between the two germline ends. CDR3 protein: CASSFPSGPPETQYF. The CDR3, as DNA: TGTGCCAGCAGCTTCCCCAGCGGGCCTCCGGAGACCCAGTACTTC.

The chain employs TRBV30 and TRBJ2-5; 11 positions match TRBD1. The V gene's germline CDR1 is GTSNPN and CDR2 SVGIG (reference sequence). V lost 4 bases, J lost 5 bases, and 9 bases stayed unmatched. The CDR3 is 15 amino acids. The CDR3 spells CAWTSRTGGAETQYF. The CDR3 nucleotides are TGTGCCTGGACCTCTAGGACAGGGGGCGCGGAGACCCAGTACTTC. The whole variable domain, filled in from reference TRBV30 and TRBJ2-5, reads SQTIHQWPATLVQPVGSPLSLECTVEGTSNPNLYWYRQAAGRGLQLLFYSVGIGQISSEVPQNLSASRPQDRQFILSSKKLLLSDSGFYLCAWTSRTGGAETQYFGPGTRLLVL.

The V and J genes are TRBV4-1 and TRBJ1-4, with D maybe TRBD1 (6 bases). The V gene's germline CDR1 is MGHRA and CDR2 YSYEKL. Trimming took 1 base from V and 3 from J, leaving 12 bases between them. CDR3 length: 16 amino acids. CDR3 region: CASSQGVGGPNEKLFF. The CDR3 nucleotides are TGCGCCAGCAGCCAAGGAGTTGGGGGCCCTAATGAAAAACTGTTTTTT.

This clone appeared once. The chain carries TRBV10-3 and TRBJ2-5; 11 bases line up with TRBD1. Germline loops: CDR1 ENHRY, CDR2 SYGVKD. CDR3 length: 18 amino acids. V dropped 2 bases and J dropped 2; count of bases not matched to a gene: 10. For the CDR3, the DNA is TGTGCCATCAGTGAGCCACGAGGGGACAGGGGGTCGCAAGAGACCCAGTACTTC. Translated: CAISEPRGDRGSQETQYF.

The V and J genes are TRBV7-3 and TRBJ2-3; D perhaps matches TRBD1 (6 bases). The CDR3 has 17 residues. Trimming pared 0 bases from V and 2 bases from J, leaving 15 bases between. Germline V CDR1 and CDR2: SGHTA, FQGTGA. The CDR3 bases are TGTGCCAGCAGCTTAACGTCCAGGGGATCCCTCACAGATACGCAGTATTTT. Amino acid sequence: CASSLTSRGSLTDTQYF.

The chain combines TRBV19 with TRBJ1-5; 10 bases line up with TRBD1. V was clipped by 5 bases and J by 4 bases; unmatched bases: 5. The CDR3 has 15 residues. Per germline, CDR1 LNHDA and CDR2 SQIVND (reference sequence). CDR3: CASSGTDRGNQPQHF. The CDR3, as DNA: TGTGCCAGTAGTGGTACGGACAGGGGGAATCAGCCCCAGCATTTT.

The chain uses TRBV5-1 and TRBJ1-2, with 9 bases that match TRBD1. The CDR3 loop spans 14 amino acids. J was trimmed by 4 bases and V by 7 bases; bases with no gene match: 8. Germline CDR1 SGHRS, CDR2 YFSETQ. CDR3 loop: CASSTGGRSYGYTF. CDR3 in DNA: TGCGCCAGCTCAACAGGGGGCCGAAGCTATGGCTACACCTTC.

This clone turned up a few times. The V and J genes are TRBV25-1 and TRBJ1-5; 7 nucleotides agree with TRBD1. CDR3 size: 13 residues. The V segment lost 7 bases and the J segment 6 bases; nucleotides outside the gene matches: 6. Germline V gives CDR1 MGHDK, CDR2 SYGVNS. CDR3 sequence: CASKGGDGQPQHF. The CDR3 DNA is TGTGCCAGCAAAGGGGGCGACGGTCAGCCCCAGCATTTT.

The rearrangement uses TRBV1 and TRBJ1-2; the D call TRBD1 from the table was never checked on the DNA. TRBV1 is listed as a pseudogene. There are 15 residues in the CDR3. CDR3 sequence (DNA): TGCACCAGCAGCCAAGAACCGGACAGGGTGTATGGCTACACCTTC. Protein sequence: CTSSQEPDRVYGYTF.

The V and J genes are TRBV7-2 and TRBJ2-3, with D hard to call. Germline V gene sequence: CDR1 SGHTA, CDR2 FQGNSA. Trimming took off 5 bases at V and 6 bases at J, with 12 bases between the two ends. The CDR3 consists of 13 residues. The CDR3 protein is CASSPHSRDTQYF. Written as DNA, the CDR3 is TGTGCCAGCAGCCCCCACAGCCGGGATACGCAGTATTTT.

The chain couples TRBV19 to TRBJ2-2, with D perhaps TRBD2 (5 bases). Trimming shortened V by 1 base and J by 1 base, and 7 bases separated the two germline ends. CDR1 and CDR2 (germline): LNHDA, SQIVND (reference sequence). There are 15 residues in the CDR3. The CDR3 DNA reads TGTGCCAGTAGTATAGCGGGGATGAACACCGGGGAGCTGTTTTTT. Residues: CASSIAGMNTGELFF.

The rearrangement links TRBV7-2 to TRBJ1-6; no firm D call. The ends were cut back, 3 bases at V and 6 bases at J, with 15 bases in the middle. Germline V gene sequence: CDR1 SGHTA, CDR2 FQGNSA. The CDR3 is 16 residues long. The CDR3 nucleotides are TGTGCCAGCAGCTTGAACCCCGGAGGGCCTAATTCACCCCTCCACTTT. It specifies CASSLNPGGPNSPLHF.

The rearrangement links TRBV7-9 to TRBJ2-6; D gene uncertain. The V end was cut by 5 bases, the J end by 3 bases, with 8 bases between. Germline V gene data show CDR1 as SEHNR and CDR2 as FQNEAQ (reference sequence). The CDR3 is 14 amino acids. CDR3 loop: CASSTVSGANVLTF. The CDR3 DNA is TGTGCCAGCAGCACCGTTAGTGGGGCCAACGTCCTGACTTTC. The whole variable domain, filled in from reference TRBV7-9 and TRBJ2-6, reads DTGVSQNPRHKITKRGQNVTFRCDPISEHNRLYWYRQTLGQGPEFLTYFQNEAQLEKSRLLSDRFSAERPKGSFSTLEIQRTEQGDSAMYLCASSTVSGANVLTFGAGSRLTVL.

This chain uses TRBV3-1 (or the pseudogene TRBV3-2) with TRBJ2-6; 8 bases map to TRBD1. The germline CDR1 and CDR2 sequences are LGHDT and YNNKEL (reference sequence). The CDR3 runs 16 residues. V lost 1 base to trimming and J lost 4 bases; unmatched junction nucleotides: 3. CDR3 nucleotide sequence: TGTGCCAGCAGCCAAGGACAGGGGCCCGGGGCCAACGTCCTGACTTTC. The encoded protein is CASSQGQGPGANVLTF.

The J gene is TRBJ2-5, the V gene TRBV11-2; D uncertain. Germline V gene sequence: CDR1 SGHAT, CDR2 FQNNGV. V was cut by 0 bases and J by 10 bases, with 12 bases left in between. This CDR3 is 13 amino acids long. CDR3 sequence reads: CASSLEALLNQYF. The CDR3 coding sequence is TGTGCCAGCAGCTTAGAAGCTCTGCTGAACCAGTACTTC.

V usage is TRBV15 and J usage is TRBJ2-2, with 11 bases matching TRBD2. Per germline, CDR1 LNHNV and CDR2 YYDKDF (reference sequence). The CDR3 runs 19 residues. J gave up 6 bases and V 1 base, and 13 bases lay outside the gene matches. The CDR3 is CATSRVLAGGLIGAGELFF. The CDR3 coding sequence is TGTGCCACCAGCAGAGTGCTAGCGGGGGGCCTCATCGGGGCCGGGGAGCTGTTTTTT.

The genes are TRBV6-5 and TRBJ1-1; D is uncertain. Germline V gives CDR1 MNHEY, CDR2 SVGAGI. V lost 3 bases to trimming and J lost 1 base, with 12 bases between them. CDR3 length: 15 amino acids. The CDR3: CASSYAVGGNTEAFF. The CDR3 coding sequence is TGTGCCAGCAGTTATGCTGTCGGCGGGAACACTGAAGCTTTCTTT.

This chain connects TRBV11-2 to TRBJ2-1; 11 bases fit TRBD1. V lost 3 bases, J lost 7 bases, and 5 bases stayed unmatched. Germline CDR1 and CDR2: SGHAT and FQNNGV. The CDR3 runs 15 residues. CDR3 protein: CASSFVGTGGNEQFF. The CDR3 bases are TGTGCCAGCAGCTTCGTCGGGACAGGGGGAAATGAGCAGTTCTTC.

The V and J genes are TRBV4-1 and TRBJ2-5; 12 bases are a match to TRBD1. This CDR3 region has 16 residues. Germline values: CDR1 MGHRA, CDR2 YSYEKL. V was pared by 4 bases and J by 5 bases, with 8 bases of the junction left unmatched. The CDR3 bases are TGCGCCAGCAGCCGCTCCGGGACAGGGGGCAGGGAGACCCAGTACTTC. It codes for CASSRSGTGGRETQYF.

This sequence joins TRBV19 and TRBJ2-1; D remains ambiguous. The length of the CDR3 is 13 residues. Germline V gene lookup returns CDR1 LNHDA and CDR2 SQIVND (reference sequence). Trimming took off 8 bases at V and 1 base at J, with 9 bases between the two ends. The CDR3 spells CASSVGSYNEQFF. CDR3 nucleotides: TGTGCCAGTTCTGTCGGGTCCTACAATGAGCAGTTCTTC.

The chain carries TRBV18 and TRBJ2-1, with TRBD2 identical over 8 bases. There are 17 residues in the CDR3. V dropped 2 bases and J dropped 7; count of bases not matched to a gene: 13. Per germline, CDR1 KGHSH and CDR2 LQKENI. CDR3 DNA sequence: TGTGCCAGCTCACCATACCCGCAACAGCGGGGGAAAAATGAGCAGTTCTTC. Translated, it gives CASSPYPQQRGKNEQFF. Drawing the rest from reference TRBV18 and TRBJ2-1, the complete variable domain is NAGVMQNPRHLVRRRGQEARLRCSPMKGHSHVYWYRQLPEEGLKFMVYLQKENIIDESGMPKERFSAEFPKEGPSILRIQQVVRGDSAAYFCASSPYPQQRGKNEQFFGPGTRLTVL.

This chain joins TRBV25-1 and TRBJ1-6; D is undetermined. There are 14 residues in the CDR3. CDR1 and CDR2 from the germline V gene are MGHDK and SYGVNS. V was cut by 1 base and J by 7 bases, with 8 bases left in between. CDR3 amino acids: CASSELTENSPLHF. Here the CDR3 DNA reads TGTGCCAGCAGTGAATTAACAGAAAATTCACCCCTCCACTTT.

This clone was seen a handful of times. This rearrangement joins TRBV5-1 to TRBJ1-1, with unresolved D. Per the germline V gene, CDR1 is SGHRS and CDR2 is YFSETQ. V lost 4 bases and J 6 bases, leaving 13 bases between the germline ends. The CDR3 extends over 13 amino acids. The CDR3 DNA reads TGCGCCAGCAGCCCCGGCGGGCAACCTGAAGCTTTCTTT. This sequence encodes CASSPGGQPEAFF. The whole variable domain, remainder taken from reference TRBV5-1 and TRBJ1-1, is KAGVTQTPRYLIKTRGQQVTLSCSPISGHRSVSWYQQTPGQGLQFLFEYFSETQRNKGNFPGRFSGRQFSNSRSEMNVSTLELGDSALYLCASSPGGQPEAFFGQGTRLTVV.

This clone has just one count. The gene calls are TRBV2 and TRBJ2-3; the D gene is possibly TRBD1 (5 bases). The germline V gene has CDR1 SNHLY and CDR2 FYNNEI. The CDR3 contains 12 residues. V lost 5 bases, J lost 5 bases, and 8 bases lay in between. The CDR3: CASSTQGDTQYF. CDR3 nucleotides: TGTGCCAGCAGTACCCAGGGAGATACGCAGTATTTT.

The rearrangement joins TRBV14 to TRBJ2-7, with TRBD2 as a possible D gene (5 bases). V lost 0 bases and J lost 2, with 8 bases in between. Looked up from germline, CDR1 is SGHDN and CDR2 is FVKESK. CDR3 length: 14 residues. The CDR3 nucleotides are TGTGCCAGCAGCCAAGAGGGCGGGCCCTACGAGCAGTACTTC. It specifies CASSQEGGPYEQYF.